One sample yielded the 4 T cell receptor beta chains listed below, sequenced in a study of cytomegalovirus exposure and HLA in healthy donors. Clones were read by immunoSEQ multiplex PCR, and TCRdb kept only the in-frame ones, dropping some. This sample has about 160,000 clones, with about nine tenths found just once. The sequenced material came from PBMCs. Receptor source: a woman aged 18-35 years in good health and CMV-seropositive.

J is TRBJ1-4 and V is TRBV29-1, with TRBD1 as a possible D gene (5 bases). V dropped 6 bases and J dropped 7 bases, with 12 bases sitting between them. The CDR3 is 12 residues long. The germline CDR1 and CDR2 sequences are SQVTM and ANQGSEA. CDR3 coding DNA: TGCAGCGTGGGCAGGGTCGGTGAAAAACTGTTTTTT. Protein: CSVGRVGEKLFF.

This clone was seen a few times. CDR3 bases: TGTGCCAGCAGTCAGCACAGGAATCCTCCGGGCTACACCTTC. Encoded protein: CASSQHRNPPGYTF. This sequence joins TRBV6-5 and TRBJ1-2; D may be TRBD1 (5 bases). Per the germline V gene, CDR1 is MNHEY and CDR2 is SVGAGI. Deletions cut 5 bases from V and 8 bases from J, with 18 bases between. This CDR3 contains 14 residues.

The V gene is TRBV12-5, the J gene TRBJ2-7, with 9 nucleotides matching TRBD1. Germline V gives CDR1 LGHNT, CDR2 FRNRAP. The V and J ends lost 7 bases and 3 bases, in that order; junction bases with no gene match: 10. This CDR3 is built from 15 residues. In nucleotides, the CDR3 is TGTGCTAGTGTAGTACCGGGACAGGGTAACTACGAGCAGTACTTC. This gives the protein CASVVPGQGNYEQYF.

V and J are TRBV7-6 and TRBJ2-6; possibly TRBD2 for D (7 bases). The CDR3 runs 13 residues. V lost 2 bases and J lost 13, with 12 bases in between. CDR1 and CDR2 (germline): SGHVS, FNYEAQ. The CDR3 here is CASSLSGTRVLTF. The CDR3 DNA sequence: TGTGCCAGCAGCTTAAGCGGGACACGGGTCCTGACTTTC.